The 21 T cell receptor beta chains below come from one sample, sequenced in a study of CD4 T cells in relation to SARS-CoV-2 and coronaviruses. Libraries were prepared by immunoSEQ multiplex PCR; TCRdb keeps only in-frame clonotypes and omits some of them. The data contain tens of thousands of clones, approximately 85% of them seen just once; the ten biggest clones take up roughly 3%. Input material: memory CD4+ T cells from PBMCs. These receptors all stem from an adult with COVID-19.

This clone was seen a single time. The chain has TRBV6-6 and TRBJ2-5; no definite D call. This CDR3 comprises 11 residues. Trimming removed 2 bases from V and 2 bases from J, with 0 bases in between. Germline CDR1 and CDR2: MNHNY and SVGAGI (reference sequence). The CDR3 region has the DNA TGTGCCAGCAGTTACCAAGAGACCCAGTACTTC. Translated: CASSYQETQYF.

The chain links TRBV5-6 to TRBJ2-2, with no clear D. With 2 bases removed from V and 5 bases from J, the gap between germline ends came to 7 bases. The germline V gene has CDR1 SGHDT and CDR2 YYEEEE. This CDR3 contains 13 residues. CDR3 DNA sequence: TGTGCCAGCAGCTTCGGCCAGACCGGGGAGCTGTTTTTT. Residues: CASSFGQTGELFF. Full variable domain (missing parts from reference TRBV5-6 and TRBJ2-2): DAGVTQSPTHLIKTRGQQVTLRCSPKSGHDTVSWYQQALGQGPQFIFQYYEEEERQRGNFPDRFSGHQFPNYSSELNVNALLLGDSALYLCASSFGQTGELFFGEGSRLTVL.

The chain couples TRBV5-1 to TRBJ2-6; tentatively, D is TRBD1 (6 bases). Germline CDR1 and CDR2: SGHRS and YFSETQ. There are 16 residues in the CDR3. V was clipped by 4 bases and J by 1 base, with 12 bases between them. CDR3 DNA: TGCGCCAGCAGCGCGGCAGGGGTATCTGGGGCCAACGTCCTGACTTTC. As protein: CASSAAGVSGANVLTF.

The chain carries TRBV28 and TRBJ2-1; 12 bases align to TRBD2. Germline V CDR1 and CDR2: MDHEN, SYDVKM. The CDR3 contains 17 residues. The junction had 14 bases not matched to a gene; V was cut back by 6 bases and J by 8 bases. CDR3 amino acids: CASRPGGRLAGVYEQFF. The DNA for the CDR3 is TGTGCCAGCAGACCGGGAGGGCGACTAGCGGGAGTCTATGAGCAGTTCTTC.

This rearrangement joins TRBV30 to TRBJ1-1; a possible D gene is TRBD1 (5 bases). The CDR3 consists of 17 residues. The ends were cut back, 0 bases at V and 5 bases at J, with 22 bases in the middle. Germline CDR1 reads GTSNPN; CDR2 reads SVGIG (reference sequence). In nucleotides, the CDR3 is TGTGCCTGGAGTGTACTAAGTCGGCCAGGGAGGAAAACTGAAGCTTTCTTT. This sequence encodes CAWSVLSRPGRKTEAFF. The entire variable domain, with the rest obtained from reference TRBV30 and TRBJ1-1, is as follows: SQTIHQWPATLVQPVGSPLSLECTVEGTSNPNLYWYRQAAGRGLQLLFYSVGIGQISSEVPQNLSASRPQDRQFILSSKKLLLSDSGFYLCAWSVLSRPGRKTEAFFGQGTRLTVV.

The sample holds one count of this clone. This sequence joins TRBV15 and TRBJ1-4; 7 bases match TRBD1. V shed 4 bases, J shed 1 base, and the junction held 6 bases outside the gene matches. Germline CDR1 is LNHNV and CDR2 is YYDKDF (reference sequence). This CDR3 is 16 amino acids long. Written as DNA, the CDR3 is TGTGCCACCAGCATCAATCACAGGGGAACTAATGAAAAACTGTTTTTT. Translated, it gives CATSINHRGTNEKLFF.

A few counts support this clone. V usage is TRBV19 and J usage is TRBJ1-2, with TRBD1 matching 7 bases. CDR1 LNHDA and CDR2 SQIVND come from the germline V gene (reference sequence). The V gene end was trimmed by 4 bases and the J gene end by 8 bases; junction bases not matched to a gene: 1. This CDR3 comprises 11 residues. As DNA, the CDR3 is TGTGCCAGTAGTACGGGACAGGGCTACACCTTC. It yields the protein CASSTGQGYTF.

The gene calls are TRBV11-2 and TRBJ2-3; D may be TRBD2 (5 bases). The V and J ends lost 6 bases and 6 bases respectively, with 10 bases between them. The germline gives CDR1 SGHAT, CDR2 FQNNGV. The CDR3 sequence is 12 residues long. The DNA for the CDR3 is TGTGCCAGCAGGACGTCGGGGGATACGCAGTATTTT. Residues: CASRTSGDTQYF.

The chain combines TRBV4-1 with TRBJ2-5; tentatively, D is TRBD1 (5 bases). The germline gives CDR1 MGHRA, CDR2 YSYEKL. V dropped 0 bases and J dropped 7 bases, with 12 bases sitting between them. CDR3 length equals 14 residues. The CDR3 nucleotides are TGCGCCAGCAGCCAAGATTCAGGGTGGCGGACCCAGTACTTC. This encodes CASSQDSGWRTQYF.

The genes are TRBV6-4 and TRBJ2-1, with D hard to call. The CDR3 runs to 15 residues. Trimming left V 0 bases short and J 4 bases short, with 10 bases between. Germline values: CDR1 MRHNA, CDR2 SNTAGT. DNA of the CDR3: TGTGCCAGCAGTGACTCGACTGAAGGGTACAATGAGCAGTTCTTC. The encoded protein is CASSDSTEGYNEQFF.

CDR3 residues: CASSQENRTGGVNTGELFF. CDR3 nucleotides: TGTGCCAGCAGCCAAGAAAATCGGACAGGGGGCGTGAACACCGGGGAGCTGTTTTTT. The rearrangement uses TRBV3-1 (or the pseudogene TRBV3-2) and TRBJ2-2, with 11 bases identical to TRBD1. V was pared by 0 bases and J by 1 base, with 7 bases of the junction left unmatched. Germline-derived CDR1 and CDR2 are LGHDT and YNNKEL (reference sequence). This CDR3 is built from 19 residues.

The V gene is TRBV9, the J gene TRBJ2-5; 12 positions match TRBD2. Germline V CDR1 and CDR2: SGDLS, YYNGEE. The CDR3 is 16 amino acids. Trimming at V came to 4 bases and at J to 5 bases, leaving 9 bases not matched to a gene. The CDR3 DNA follows: TGTGCCAGCAGCCTCACGACTAGCGGGAGCACGGAGACCCAGTACTTC. It translates to CASSLTTSGSTETQYF.

The rearrangement uses TRBV5-5 and TRBJ2-2, with TRBD1 matching over 10 bases. Germline V gives CDR1 SGHKS, CDR2 YYEKEE (reference sequence). With V trimmed by 6 bases and J by 5 bases, 7 bases remained unmatched. The CDR3 is 15 amino acids. The CDR3 loop is CASIRQGATTGELFF. In nucleotides, the CDR3 is TGTGCCAGCATTCGACAGGGGGCCACAACCGGGGAGCTGTTTTTT.

The gene calls are TRBV7-9 and TRBJ1-6; no reliable D call. The CDR3 length is 12 residues. Trimming removed 5 bases from V and 8 bases from J, with 7 bases in between. CDR1 SEHNR and CDR2 FQNEAQ come from the germline V gene (reference sequence). The CDR3 bases are TGTGCCAGCAGCCGCACGGATTCACCCCTCCACTTT. Protein: CASSRTDSPLHF.

The chain uses TRBV3-1 (or the pseudogene TRBV3-2) and TRBJ1-1; D is undetermined. This CDR3 spans 14 amino acids. CDR1 LGHDT and CDR2 YNNKEL come from the germline V gene (reference sequence). Trimming left V 1 base short and J 5 bases short, with 11 bases between. DNA for the CDR3: TGTGCCAGCAGCCAAGGGTTTCAGGATACTGAAGCTTTCTTT. This sequence encodes CASSQGFQDTEAFF.

This rearrangement joins TRBV11-2 to TRBJ2-7; TRBD1 is a possible D gene (6 bases). Trimming stripped 4 bases from V and 0 bases from J, with 7 bases between. The germline CDR1 and CDR2 sequences are SGHAT and FQNNGV. The CDR3 consists of 13 residues. The CDR3 here is CASSWTASYEQYF. The CDR3 coding sequence is TGTGCCAGCAGCTGGACAGCCTCCTACGAGCAGTACTTC.

V gene TRBV28 combines with J gene TRBJ2-5; 7 nucleotides match TRBD1. Trimming took 7 bases from V and 3 from J; bases not matched to a gene: 11. This CDR3 spans 15 amino acids. From germline, CDR1 is MDHEN and CDR2 SYDVKM. The DNA of the CDR3 is TGTGCCAGCACCACGTGGGGGACAGTTAAAGAGACCCAGTACTTC. Residues: CASTTWGTVKETQYF.

This chain uses TRBV28 with TRBJ1-1; 8 bases map to TRBD1. This CDR3 region has 15 residues. After removal of 8 bases from V and 5 bases from J, the junction contained 13 bases not matched to a gene. Germline V gene lookup returns CDR1 MDHEN and CDR2 SYDVKM. The CDR3 bases are TGTGCCAGCGCTTGGACAGGGCGAAGTGCAACTGAAGCTTTCTTT. Its protein is CASAWTGRSATEAFF.

The rearrangement links TRBV28 to TRBJ2-5; D may match TRBD1 or TRBD2 (5 bases each). The CDR3 spans 15 residues. With 4 bases removed from V and 9 bases from J, the gap between germline ends came to 21 bases. Germline V gene lookup returns CDR1 MDHEN and CDR2 SYDVKM. This chain's CDR3 is CASSSSKGPGRAQYF. The CDR3 region has the DNA TGTGCCAGCAGTTCCTCGAAGGGACCGGGGCGGGCCCAGTACTTC.

The chain has TRBV3-1 (or the pseudogene TRBV3-2) and TRBJ1-4; 10 bases agree with TRBD1. With 8 bases clipped from V and 8 bases from J, the junction kept 14 bases outside the gene matches. The germline V gene has CDR1 LGHDT and CDR2 YNNKEL (reference sequence). The CDR3 is 16 amino acids. The CDR3: CASDRDRGYLGEKLFF. Written as DNA, the CDR3 is TGTGCCAGCGACCGGGACAGGGGATATCTGGGGGAAAAACTGTTTTTT.

The chain is built from TRBV12-3 or TRBV12-4 and TRBJ1-4; D is possibly TRBD1 (6 bases). Trimming removed 4 bases from V and 8 bases from J, with 11 bases in between. The CDR3 totals 13 residues. The CDR3 DNA is TGTGCCAGCAGTTCCAGGGGTTGGGAAAAACTGTTTTTT. Translation: CASSSRGWEKLFF.